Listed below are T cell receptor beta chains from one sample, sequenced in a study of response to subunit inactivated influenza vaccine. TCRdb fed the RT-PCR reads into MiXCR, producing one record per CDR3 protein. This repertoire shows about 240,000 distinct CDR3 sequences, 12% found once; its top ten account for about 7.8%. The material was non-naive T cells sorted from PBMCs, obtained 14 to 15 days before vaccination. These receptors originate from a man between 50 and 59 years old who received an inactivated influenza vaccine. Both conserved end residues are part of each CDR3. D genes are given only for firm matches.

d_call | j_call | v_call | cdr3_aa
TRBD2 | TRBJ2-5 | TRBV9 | CASSAGLAEQETQYF
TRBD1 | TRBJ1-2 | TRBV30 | CAWSMGTGSGYTF
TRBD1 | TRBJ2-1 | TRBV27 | CASSSGTGVYNEQFF
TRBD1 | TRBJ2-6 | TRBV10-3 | CAISGQDRGLSGANVLTF
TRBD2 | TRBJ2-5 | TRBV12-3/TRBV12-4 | CASSPGVVAGLQETQYF
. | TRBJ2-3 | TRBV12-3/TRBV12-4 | CASSPGGSDTQYF
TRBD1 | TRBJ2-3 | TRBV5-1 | CASSLGTTGIPSTDTQYF
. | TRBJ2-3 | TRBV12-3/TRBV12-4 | CASSPDRGAGSDTQYF
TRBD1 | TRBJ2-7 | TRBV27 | CARGTVTLYEQYF
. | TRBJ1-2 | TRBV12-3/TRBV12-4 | CASSLSAGRHGYTF
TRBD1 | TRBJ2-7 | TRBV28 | CASKGRTGFNEQYF